These 2 T cell receptor beta chains share one sample of origin, sequenced in a study of early stage breast cancer tumors. TCRdb keeps only in-frame clones here, not all; method: immunoSEQ multiplex PCR. This table has tens of thousands of clones, less than 80% appearing once. The sequenced material came from blood. The receptors come from a person in their sixties or seventies with breast cancer.

This clone appeared a few times. The V call is TRBV6-1, the J call TRBJ1-1; D call uncertain. Trimming took 8 bases from V and 1 from J, leaving 8 bases between them. The CDR3 is 12 amino acids. CDR1 is MNHNS, CDR2 SASEGT, per germline. The DNA of the CDR3 is TGTGCCAGCGGACGGCAGAACACTGAAGCTTTCTTT. Residues: CASGRQNTEAFF.

The chain has TRBV19 and TRBJ2-1; TRBD2 matches 9 bases. The CDR3 covers 15 residues. Germline V gives CDR1 LNHDA, CDR2 SQIVND (reference sequence). The J segment lost 7 bases and the V segment lost 3 bases, leaving 7 bases of the junction unmatched. The CDR3 here is CASSILRGGLNEQFF. Here the CDR3 DNA reads TGTGCCAGTAGTATTTTGCGGGGGGGCCTAAATGAGCAGTTCTTC.